One sample yielded the 29 T cell receptor beta chains listed below, sequenced in a study of sequential checkpoint blockade in melanoma. Libraries were prepared by immunoSEQ multiplex PCR; TCRdb keeps only in-frame clonotypes and omits some of them. Of several thousand clones in the sample, about 80% are singletons; the top ten hold approximately 30%. The treatment: randomized to nivolumab then ipilimumab (arm A) or the reverse (arm B). This specimen consisted of CD8+ T cells sorted from blood (inferred from file names), obtained from a patient given nivolumab and ipilimumab in sequence. These receptors were taken from a human donor with melanoma.

CDR3 DNA sequence: TGTGCCAGTACGTCACTAATCAGACAGGGTAATTCACCCCTCCACTTT. Translated, it gives CASTSLIRQGNSPLHF. The rearrangement uses TRBV19 and TRBJ1-6; 7 bases line up with TRBD1. J was trimmed by 6 bases and V by 7 bases; bases with no gene match: 12. The CDR3 contains 16 residues. CDR1 is LNHDA and CDR2 is SQIVND in the germline V gene (reference sequence). Drawing the rest from reference TRBV19 and TRBJ1-6, the complete variable domain is DGGITQSPKYLFRKEGQNVTLSCEQNLNHDAMYWYRQDPGQGLRLIYYSQIVNDFQKGDIAEGYSVSREKKESFPLTVTSAQKNPTAFYLCASTSLIRQGNSPLHFGNGTRLTVT.

This clone appeared once. The V call is TRBV9, the J call TRBJ2-1, with TRBD1 matching over 9 bases. V lost 4 bases to trimming and J lost 4 bases; unmatched junction nucleotides: 9. Germline CDR1 and CDR2: SGDLS and YYNGEE. The CDR3 extends over 16 amino acids. DNA for the CDR3: TGTGCCAGCAGCCCTGGGGGGACAGGGTATTACAATGAGCAGTTCTTC. This encodes CASSPGGTGYYNEQFF.

This clone was observed a few times. The gene calls are TRBV29-1 and TRBJ2-5; 7 bases align to TRBD2. Germline V gene data show CDR1 as SQVTM and CDR2 as ANQGSEA. The CDR3 covers 14 residues. J lost 5 bases, V lost 5 bases, and 11 bases had no gene match. This CDR3 is CSVSLGQGGETQYF. Here the CDR3 DNA reads TGCAGCGTTTCCTTAGGTCAGGGAGGGGAGACCCAGTACTTC.

The rearrangement joins TRBV7-9 to TRBJ2-5; possibly TRBD1 for D (6 bases). V lost 5 bases and J lost 2, with 15 bases in between. The length of the CDR3 is 15 residues. Per the germline V gene, CDR1 is SEHNR and CDR2 is FQNEAQ (reference sequence). CDR3: CASSGANRDQETQYF. CDR3 nucleotides: TGTGCCAGCAGCGGCGCTAACAGGGATCAAGAGACCCAGTACTTC. The full variable domain, its missing parts supplied by reference TRBV7-9 and TRBJ2-5, is DTGVSQNPRHKITKRGQNVTFRCDPISEHNRLYWYRQTLGQGPEFLTYFQNEAQLEKSRLLSDRFSAERPKGSFSTLEIQRTEQGDSAMYLCASSGANRDQETQYFGPGTRLLVL.

This clone came up a few times. V usage is TRBV9 and J usage is TRBJ2-5; 11 bases line up with TRBD1. Germline CDR1 is SGDLS and CDR2 is YYNGEE. J gave up 4 bases and V 3 bases, and 5 bases lay outside the gene matches. This CDR3 spans 15 amino acids. This chain's CDR3 is CASSGGQGAGETQYF. The CDR3 coding sequence is TGTGCCAGCAGCGGCGGACAGGGGGCCGGAGAGACCCAGTACTTC.

The chain has TRBV7-9 and TRBJ2-2, with 8 bases identical to TRBD1. The trim removed 8 bases at V and 1 base at J, leaving 3 bases unmatched. The germline gives CDR1 SEHNR, CDR2 FQNEAQ (reference sequence). CDR3 length equals 14 residues. The CDR3 is CASLGTGNTGELFF. The CDR3 region has the DNA TGTGCCAGCCTAGGGACAGGGAACACCGGGGAGCTGTTTTTT.

This clone was picked up one time. This chain connects TRBV5-1 to TRBJ2-5, with TRBD2 matching 14 bases. V shed 3 bases, J shed 3 bases, and the junction held 7 bases outside the gene matches. This CDR3 comprises 17 residues. Per the germline V gene, CDR1 is SGHRS and CDR2 is YFSETQ. CDR3 nucleotides: TGCGCCAGCAGCTCAGGACTAGCGGGGGGCGTAAAAGAGACCCAGTACTTC. It translates to CASSSGLAGGVKETQYF.

Only one count was recorded for this clone. The chain joins TRBV15 to TRBJ2-1; TRBD1 aligns across 9 bases. V was pared by 4 bases and J by 7 bases, with 5 bases of the junction left unmatched. CDR3 length equals 14 residues. Germline V CDR1 and CDR2: LNHNV, YYDKDF (reference sequence). The CDR3 nucleotides are TGTGCCACCAGCACCCGGGACAGGGCAAATGAGCAGTTCTTC. Amino acid sequence: CATSTRDRANEQFF. Full variable domain (missing parts from reference TRBV15 and TRBJ2-1): DAMVIQNPRYQVTQFGKPVTLSCSQTLNHNVMYWYQQKSSQAPKLLFHYYDKDFNNEADTPDNFQSRRPNTSFCFLDIRSPGLGDTAMYLCATSTRDRANEQFFGPGTRLTVL.

V gene TRBV7-6 combines with J gene TRBJ2-1, with D possibly matching TRBD1 (5 bases). CDR3 length: 17 amino acids. Germline V lookup: CDR1 SGHVS, CDR2 FNYEAQ. Trimming cost V 5 bases and J 4 bases, with 21 bases left between them. DNA of the CDR3: TGTGCCAGCAGCCCCCGTGATGGACATGATCGATACAATGAGCAGTTCTTC. As protein: CASSPRDGHDRYNEQFF.

The chain recombines TRBV9 with TRBJ2-3; TRBD2 aligns across 8 bases. This CDR3 spans 17 amino acids. CDR1 SGDLS and CDR2 YYNGEE come from the germline V gene. Germline trimming cut 4 bases from V and 0 bases from J; bases unmatched to any gene: 10. DNA of the CDR3: TGTGCCAGCAGCCGGGGGGGCGGGACGGCTAGCACAGATACGCAGTATTTT. As protein: CASSRGGGTASTDTQYF.

CDR3 bases: TGTGCCAGTAGTATAGAGGTTACATCGTCCTACGAGCAGTACTTC. This sequence encodes CASSIEVTSSYEQYF. The V call is TRBV19, the J call TRBJ2-7; no clear D gene. This CDR3 has 15 amino acids. V lost 0 bases and J lost 1, with 10 bases in between. Germline lookup yields CDR1 LNHDA and CDR2 SQIVND (reference sequence). The entire variable domain, with the rest obtained from reference TRBV19 and TRBJ2-7, is as follows: DGGITQSPKYLFRKEGQNVTLSCEQNLNHDAMYWYRQDPGQGLRLIYYSQIVNDFQKGDIAEGYSVSREKKESFPLTVTSAQKNPTAFYLCASSIEVTSSYEQYFGPGTRLTVT.

This sequence joins TRBV6-5 and TRBJ2-7; 7 bases map to TRBD2. The CDR3 has 13 residues. V was clipped by 5 bases and J by 5 bases; unmatched bases: 6. Looked up from germline, CDR1 is MNHEY and CDR2 is SVGAGI. CDR3 nucleotide sequence: TGTGCCAGCAGTCGCCCGGCGGGGGACGAGCAGTACTTC. Protein product: CASSRPAGDEQYF.

In its sample, this clone was seen once. V is TRBV19 and J is TRBJ2-7, with 9 bases fitting TRBD2. Germline CDR1 LNHDA, CDR2 SQIVND (reference sequence). J was trimmed by 6 bases and V by 5 bases; bases with no gene match: 11. CDR3 length: 15 residues. The CDR3 coding sequence is TGTGCCAGTAGTCCTGATAGCGGGAGCCCGATCGAGCAGTACTTC. This codes for CASSPDSGSPIEQYF.

The chain joins TRBV19 to TRBJ1-1; D remains unclear. V was cut by 4 bases and J by 6 bases, with 9 bases left in between. The V gene's germline CDR1 is LNHDA and CDR2 SQIVND (reference sequence). The CDR3 contains 12 residues. CDR3 DNA: TGTGCCAGTAGTACCCACTACCCTGAAGCTTTCTTT. Translated: CASSTHYPEAFF.

The chain has TRBV27 and TRBJ2-1; 13 bases line up with TRBD2. Germline values: CDR1 MNHEY, CDR2 SMNVEV (reference sequence). V shed 1 base and J 10 bases; nucleotides not matched to a gene: 10. The CDR3 is 17 amino acids. The CDR3 sequence: CASSLYPLAGGLEEQFF. CDR3 nucleotide sequence: TGTGCCAGCAGTTTATACCCACTAGCGGGGGGGCTAGAGGAGCAGTTCTTC.

The chain employs TRBV6-5 and TRBJ2-2; D unresolved. This CDR3 is built from 14 residues. Germline V lookup: CDR1 MNHEY, CDR2 SVGAGI. Deletions cut 4 bases from V and 4 bases from J, with 10 bases between. CDR3 amino acids: CASSFGGSTGELFF. The CDR3 DNA sequence: TGTGCCAGCAGTTTTGGCGGCAGCACCGGGGAGCTGTTTTTT.

This rearrangement joins TRBV7-9 to TRBJ1-1, with 9 bases lining up with TRBD1. J gave up 4 bases and V 4 bases, and 4 bases lay outside the gene matches. Germline-derived CDR1 and CDR2 are SEHNR and FQNEAQ (reference sequence). CDR3 length equals 14 residues. The CDR3 nucleotides are TGTGCCAGCAGCTCCGGACAGGGGCGCACTGAAGCTTTCTTT. Residues: CASSSGQGRTEAFF.

The chain combines TRBV28 with TRBJ2-5; weak D call: TRBD2 (7 bases). CDR1 is MDHEN, CDR2 SYDVKM, per germline. Trimming shortened V by 3 bases and J by 2 bases, and 13 bases separated the two germline ends. The CDR3 consists of 15 residues. The CDR3 bases are TGTGCCAGCAGTTTCGGACTAGGGGGGCAAGAGACCCAGTACTTC. This gives the protein CASSFGLGGQETQYF. Complete variable domain (other parts from reference TRBV28 and TRBJ2-5): DVKVTQSSRYLVKRTGEKVFLECVQDMDHENMFWYRQDPGLGLRLIYFSYDVKMKEKGDIPEGYSVSREKKERFSLILESASTNQTSMYLCASSFGLGGQETQYFGPGTRLLVL.

This chain joins TRBV5-6 and TRBJ2-7, with D hard to call. This CDR3 has 13 amino acids. Trimming pared 2 bases from V and 4 bases from J, leaving 10 bases between. Per germline, CDR1 SGHDT and CDR2 YYEEEE. Here the CDR3 reads CASSFLEKYEQYF. The CDR3 bases are TGTGCCAGCAGCTTCCTAGAAAAGTACGAGCAGTACTTC.

CDR3 DNA: TGTGCCACCAGCAGAGCCTTGGACAGCTACGAGCAGTACTTC. It yields the protein CATSRALDSYEQYF. The chain has TRBV15 and TRBJ2-7, with D possibly being TRBD1 (6 bases). This CDR3 is 14 amino acids long. V lost 1 base and J 3 bases, leaving 10 bases between the germline ends. Germline CDR1 LNHNV, CDR2 YYDKDF (reference sequence).

Remarks on this clone: A junction boundary mismatches the germline segment, possibly from a read error. The CDR3 bases are TGTGCCGGCAGTGACGCAGGGGATACGCAGTATTTT. Its protein is CAGSDAGDTQYF. The chain is built from TRBV6-4 and TRBJ2-3; D possibly corresponds to TRBD1 (5 bases). From germline, CDR1 is MRHNA and CDR2 SNTAGT. This CDR3 has 12 amino acids.

V gene TRBV7-7 combines with J gene TRBJ2-6; D is uncertain. Between the trimmed V and J ends, which lost 5 bases and 5 bases, there was a span of 13 bases. The CDR3 length is 15 residues. Germline values: CDR1 SSHAT, CDR2 FNYEAQ (reference sequence). As DNA, the CDR3 is TGTGCCAGCAGCATGCCACAAAGTCGGGCCAACGTCCTGACTTTC. Protein sequence: CASSMPQSRANVLTF.

The rearrangement joins TRBV5-4 to TRBJ1-3; no clear D gene. V was trimmed by 4 bases and J by 7 bases, leaving 18 bases between them. In germline, CDR1 is SGHNT, CDR2 YYREEE (reference sequence). This CDR3 region has 15 residues. In nucleotides, the CDR3 is TGTGCCAGCAGCAGAGACTCCCACCGCGGGAACACCATATATTTT. Translating gives CASSRDSHRGNTIYF. Drawing the rest from reference TRBV5-4 and TRBJ1-3, the complete variable domain is ETGVTQSPTHLIKTRGQQVTLRCSSQSGHNTVSWYQQALGQGPQFIFQYYREEENGRGNFPPRFSGLQFPNYSSELNVNALELDDSALYLCASSRDSHRGNTIYFGEGSWLTVV.

The V call is TRBV19, the J call TRBJ2-7, with TRBD1 identical over 9 bases. The J segment lost 3 bases and the V segment lost 6 bases, leaving 15 bases of the junction unmatched. Germline-derived CDR1 and CDR2 are LNHDA and SQIVND (reference sequence). The CDR3 runs 17 residues. The CDR3 loop reads CASSIAMGDRVFYEQYF. The CDR3 bases are TGTGCCAGTAGCATCGCGATGGGGGACAGGGTGTTCTACGAGCAGTACTTC.

CDR3 nucleotides: TGTGCCAGCAGTTTATCTAGCGGGAGCACAGATACGCAGTATTTT. Translating gives CASSLSSGSTDTQYF. The chain employs TRBV28 and TRBJ2-3; TRBD2 agrees at 8 bases. The CDR3 runs 15 residues. The germline CDR1 and CDR2 sequences are MDHEN and SYDVKM. V lost 1 base and J lost 0; bases outside the gene matches: 0.

This chain uses TRBV19 with TRBJ2-2; a possible D gene is TRBD1 (5 bases). This CDR3 region has 12 residues. The germline V and J ends were trimmed by 8 bases and 4 bases, with 8 bases remaining between them. CDR1 and CDR2 (germline): LNHDA, SQIVND (reference sequence). CDR3 sequence: CASDRFTGELFF. The DNA for the CDR3 is TGTGCCAGTGACAGATTCACCGGGGAGCTGTTTTTT.

The chain carries TRBV7-6 and TRBJ1-1; D gene uncertain. From germline, CDR1 is SGHVS and CDR2 FNYEAQ. The CDR3 runs 15 residues. V lost 2 bases and J 0 bases, leaving 10 bases between the germline ends. The CDR3 loop reads CASSLWSQMNTEAFF. The DNA of the CDR3 is TGTGCCAGCAGCTTATGGAGTCAGATGAACACTGAAGCTTTCTTT.

The rearrangement links TRBV7-9 to TRBJ2-2; possibly TRBD2 for D (6 bases). The V end was cut by 5 bases, the J end by 2 bases, with 9 bases between. CDR1 is SEHNR, CDR2 FQNEAQ, per germline (reference sequence). The CDR3 is made up of 14 amino acids. The CDR3 nucleotides are TGTGCCAGCAGCCTGGGACTCAACACCGGGGAGCTGTTTTTT. Protein: CASSLGLNTGELFF.

This clone was seen only a few times. The chain recombines TRBV27 with TRBJ1-2, with D maybe TRBD1 (6 bases). Germline lookup yields CDR1 MNHEY and CDR2 SMNVEV (reference sequence). V lost 3 bases and J 8 bases, leaving 16 bases between the germline ends. The CDR3 contains 14 residues. The CDR3 sequence is CASSLAAGAGGYTF. The CDR3 DNA sequence: TGTGCCAGCAGTTTGGCAGCAGGGGCAGGAGGCTACACCTTC.